The 11 T cell receptor beta chains in this list originate from one sample, sequenced in a study of T cell clonality in common variable immunodeficiency (dated by TCRdb to about 2015). Library method: the immunoSEQ multiplex PCR assay. TCRdb's version of the immuneACCESS table is confined to in-frame rearrangements and falls short of the full clone set. An unresolved V gene accounts for under half of the shortfall where checked; the remainder is of unknown origin. This sample has approximately 46,000 clones, none of them a singleton. Together, the top ten hold about 6.5% of the sample. The sequencing input was peripheral blood mononuclear cells. Source of these receptors: a person aged 18 to 70 in good health.

This clone was found many times. The read ends 3 residues early relative to the CDR3; the germline J gene fills the gap. V is TRBV14 and J is TRBJ1-2; TRBD1 matches at 8 bases. There are 13 residues in the CDR3. Per germline, CDR1 SGHDN and CDR2 FVKESK. The covered CDR3 bases are TGTGCCAGCAGCCAAGCAGGGGGCGACGGC. Its protein product is CASSQAGGDG. The complete CDR3 reads CASSQAGGDGYTF.

This clone was seen at least ten times. The observed sequence ends 3 residues before the CDR3 terminus, with the missing tail filled in from the germline J gene. The rearrangement links TRBV2 to TRBJ2-7, with 14 bases aligning to TRBD2. This CDR3 is 16 amino acids long. The V segment lost 7 bases and the J segment 1 base; nucleotides outside the gene matches: 6. Germline V gene lookup returns CDR1 SNHLY and CDR2 FYNNEI. The CDR3 DNA, read in part, is TGTGCCAGCAAGGGGACTAGCGGGGGAAGATCCTACGAG. Translating it yields CASKGTSGGRSYE. The whole CDR3 sequence is CASKGTSGGRSYEQYF.

This clone came up many times. At one boundary the junction diverges from the germline segment, which might be a read error. The read ends 3 residues before the CDR3 terminus; that terminus is restored from the germline J gene. This chain joins TRBV4-2 and TRBJ2-3; unclear D gene. CDR1 and CDR2 from the germline V gene are LGHNA and YNFKEQ. There are 15 residues in the CDR3. CDR3 in amino acids: CASSQDWQSTDTQYF. The CDR3 bases that were read are TGCGCCAGCAGCCAAGATTGGCAGAGCACAGATACG.

This clone showed up many times. The read ends 3 residues before the CDR3 terminus; that terminus is restored from the germline J gene. The chain is built from TRBV20-1 and TRBJ1-5; TRBD1 is a possible D gene (6 bases). The germline V gene has CDR1 DFQATT and CDR2 SNEGSKA (reference sequence). The ends were cut back, 5 bases at V and 7 bases at J, with 15 bases in the middle. This CDR3 spans 13 amino acids. The covered CDR3 bases are TGCAGTGCTCTGGGACAAGACTACCAGCCC. It is translated as CSALGQDYQP. The full CDR3 is CSALGQDYQPQHF.

This clone appeared many times. The read ends 3 residues shy of where the CDR3 ends; the end is completed using the germline J gene. This chain links TRBV5-1 with TRBJ2-7; no firm D call. Deletions cut 4 bases from V and 2 bases from J, with 4 bases between. The length of the CDR3 is 11 residues. From germline, CDR1 is SGHRS and CDR2 YFSETQ. The part of the CDR3 DNA that was read is TGCGCCAGCAGCCGGGCCTACGAG. It translates to CASSRAYE. The CDR3 reads in full as CASSRAYEQYF.

There are many counts of this clone. The DNA ends 3 residues before the CDR3 does, and the rest of the CDR3 is filled in from the germline J gene. The gene calls are TRBV29-1 and TRBJ2-4, with D possibly being TRBD2 (6 bases). The CDR3 sequence is 10 residues long. V was cut by 6 bases and J by 7 bases, with 7 bases left in between. The germline V gene encodes CDR1 SQVTM and CDR2 ANQGSEA. Incomplete CDR3 DNA: TGCAGCGTGGGGGGTAACATT. Its translation: CSVGGNI. The CDR3, in full, reads CSVGGNIQYF.

On this clone: The read ends 3 residues early relative to the CDR3; the germline J gene fills the gap. The chain recombines TRBV6-1 with TRBJ2-3, with 9 bases aligning to TRBD1. Per germline, CDR1 MNHNS and CDR2 SASEGT. This CDR3 contains 15 residues. CDR3 DNA (partial): TGTGCCAGCAGTGAAAGGGGACAGGGTTACGAGACG. The encoded protein is CASSERGQGYET. From start to end, the CDR3 is CASSERGQGYETQYF.

This clone was seen ten or more times. The observed sequence ends 3 residues before the CDR3 terminus, with the missing tail filled in from the germline J gene. The chain couples TRBV15 to TRBJ2-3, with 13 bases matching TRBD2. Germline trimming cut 8 bases from V and 1 base from J; bases unmatched to any gene: 9. Germline V CDR1 and CDR2: LNHNV, YYDKDF (reference sequence). There are 17 residues in the CDR3. The covered CDR3 bases are TGTGCCACCCGGAGGGGGACTAGCGGGACACGCACAGATACG. Protein: CATRRGTSGTRTDT. In full, the CDR3 is CATRRGTSGTRTDTQYF.

This clone was picked up many times. The CDR3 goes on 3 residues after the read ends, and that part is filled in from the germline J gene. The chain has TRBV6-2 or TRBV6-3 and TRBJ2-1; TRBD2 is a possible D gene (6 bases). The length of the CDR3 is 15 residues. Germline CDR1 and CDR2: MNHEY and SVGEGT. V was pared by 6 bases and J by 5 bases, with 17 bases between. Partial CDR3 DNA: TGTGCCAGCAGCCCCAAGCGGGTTCCCAACAATGAG. Encoded protein: CASSPKRVPNNE. The complete CDR3 sequence is CASSPKRVPNNEQFF.

This clone was counted ten times or more. The read ends 3 residues shy of where the CDR3 ends; the end is completed using the germline J gene. The sample contains more than one DNA sequence encoding this CDR3. This chain connects TRBV19 to TRBJ1-1; 8 bases line up with TRBD1. The CDR3 contains 13 residues. Per the germline V gene, CDR1 is LNHDA and CDR2 is SQIVND (reference sequence). V was pared by 4 bases and J by 3 bases, with 1 base of the junction left unmatched. CDR3 residues: CASSTTGDTEAFF. The DNA read from the CDR3 is TGTGCCAGTAGTACGACAGGGGACACTGAA.

This clone came up many times. Read sequence stops 3 residues before the CDR3 end, and the germline J gene provides the missing end. The chain joins TRBV6-1 to TRBJ2-2, with TRBD1 identical over 8 bases. CDR3 size: 14 residues. V lost 3 bases and J lost 7; bases outside the gene matches: 4. The V gene's germline CDR1 is MNHNS and CDR2 SASEGT. CDR3 sequence reads: CASSETGAYGELFF. The sequenced CDR3 bases are TGTGCCAGCAGTGAGACAGGGGCCTACGGGGAG.